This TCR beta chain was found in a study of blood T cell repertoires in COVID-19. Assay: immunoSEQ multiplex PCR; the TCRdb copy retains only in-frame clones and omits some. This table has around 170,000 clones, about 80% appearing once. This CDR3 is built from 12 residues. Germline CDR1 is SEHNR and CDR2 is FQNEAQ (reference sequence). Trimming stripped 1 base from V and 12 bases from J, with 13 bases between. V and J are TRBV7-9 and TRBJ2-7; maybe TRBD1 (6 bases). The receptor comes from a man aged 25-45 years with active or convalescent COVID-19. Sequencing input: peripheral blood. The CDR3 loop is CASSLGDTARYF. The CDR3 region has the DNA TGTGCCAGCAGCTTAGGGGACACTGCACGGTACTTC.